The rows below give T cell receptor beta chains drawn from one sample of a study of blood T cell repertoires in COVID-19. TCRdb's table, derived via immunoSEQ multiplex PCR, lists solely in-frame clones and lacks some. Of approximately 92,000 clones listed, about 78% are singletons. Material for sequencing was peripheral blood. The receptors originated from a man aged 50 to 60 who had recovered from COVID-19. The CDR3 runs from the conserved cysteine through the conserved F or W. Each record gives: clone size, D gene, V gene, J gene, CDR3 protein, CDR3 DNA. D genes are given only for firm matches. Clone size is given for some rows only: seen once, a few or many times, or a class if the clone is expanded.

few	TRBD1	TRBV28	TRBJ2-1	CASSDPGQVANEQFF	TGTGCCAGCAGTGATCCGGGACAGGTCGCCAATGAGCAGTTCTTC
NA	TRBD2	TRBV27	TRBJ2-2	CATRGLAAGELFF	TGTGCCACCAGGGGACTAGCGGCCGGGGAGCTGTTTTTT
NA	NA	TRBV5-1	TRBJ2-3	CASSLDPGRGTDTQYF	TGCGCCAGCAGCTTGGACCCAGGCCGGGGGACAGATACGCAGTATTTT
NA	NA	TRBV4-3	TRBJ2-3	CASSSDGRGDTQYF	TGCGCCAGCAGCTCCGATGGACGGGGTGATACGCAGTATTTT
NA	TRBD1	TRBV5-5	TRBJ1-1	CASSLATGVRSTEAFF	TGTGCCAGCAGCTTGGCCACAGGGGTTAGGAGCACTGAAGCTTTCTTT
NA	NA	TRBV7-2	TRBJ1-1	CASSPRHTEAFF	TGTGCCAGCAGCCCGCGGCACACTGAAGCTTTCTTT
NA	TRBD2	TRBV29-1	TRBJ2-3	CSVSAGGPSNTQYF	TGCAGCGTTTCGGCGGGGGGGCCCAGTAATACGCAGTATTTT
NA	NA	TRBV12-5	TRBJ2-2	CASGSFVAAQNTGELFF	TGTGCTAGTGGTTCTTTCGTTGCGGCTCAGAACACCGGGGAGCTGTTTTTT
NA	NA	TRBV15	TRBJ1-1	CATSSVAGRMNTEAFF	TGTGCCACCAGCAGTGTTGCGGGTAGGATGAACACTGAAGCTTTCTTT
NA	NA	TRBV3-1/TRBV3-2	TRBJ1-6	CASSQGGSAANSPLHF	TGTGCCAGCAGCCAAGGGGGCAGCGCGGCTAATTCACCCCTCCACTTT
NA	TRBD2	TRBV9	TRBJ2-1	CASSGQAGGRPNEQFF	TGTGCCAGCAGCGGACAAGCGGGGGGGCGACCAAATGAGCAGTTCTTC
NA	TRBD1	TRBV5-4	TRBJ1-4	CASLDRGQSEKLFF	TGTGCCAGCCTAGACAGGGGCCAGAGCGAAAAACTGTTTTTT
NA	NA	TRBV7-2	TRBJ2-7	CASSLRGNYEQYF	TGTGCCAGCAGCTTAAGGGGGAACTACGAGCAGTACTTC